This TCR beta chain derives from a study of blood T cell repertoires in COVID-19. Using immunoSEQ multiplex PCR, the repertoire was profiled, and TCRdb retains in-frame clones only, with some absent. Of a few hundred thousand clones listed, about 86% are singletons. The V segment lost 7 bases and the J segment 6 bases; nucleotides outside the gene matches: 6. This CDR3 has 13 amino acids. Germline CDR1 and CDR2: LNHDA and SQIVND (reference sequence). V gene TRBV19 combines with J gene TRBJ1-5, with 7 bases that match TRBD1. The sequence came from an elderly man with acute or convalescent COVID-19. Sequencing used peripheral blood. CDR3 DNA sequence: TGTGCCAGTAAAAGACAGGGAAGTCAGCCCCAGCATTTT. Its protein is CASKRQGSQPQHF.